This T cell receptor beta chain was documented in a study of chemoradiotherapy in HPV16-positive cancers. The CDR3 is 15 residues long. V lost 6 bases and J lost 5; bases outside the gene matches: 11. The germline V gene encodes CDR1 MNHEY and CDR2 SVGAGI. The repertoire was sequenced with immunoSEQ multiplex PCR; TCRdb's copy has only in-frame clones and lacks some. Found here are around 4,000 clones, roughly 94% of them singletons; the top ten hold around 3.6%. This clone was observed a few times. The V gene is TRBV6-5, the J gene TRBJ2-5; TRBD1 matches at 8 bases. The specimen was tumor tissue, collected from a patient who underwent chemoradiotherapy. This TCR came from a human donor with HPV-associated anogenital cancer. The CDR3: CASSEGQGAWETQYF. CDR3 coding DNA: TGTGCCAGCAGCGAGGGGCAGGGGGCATGGGAGACCCAGTACTTC.